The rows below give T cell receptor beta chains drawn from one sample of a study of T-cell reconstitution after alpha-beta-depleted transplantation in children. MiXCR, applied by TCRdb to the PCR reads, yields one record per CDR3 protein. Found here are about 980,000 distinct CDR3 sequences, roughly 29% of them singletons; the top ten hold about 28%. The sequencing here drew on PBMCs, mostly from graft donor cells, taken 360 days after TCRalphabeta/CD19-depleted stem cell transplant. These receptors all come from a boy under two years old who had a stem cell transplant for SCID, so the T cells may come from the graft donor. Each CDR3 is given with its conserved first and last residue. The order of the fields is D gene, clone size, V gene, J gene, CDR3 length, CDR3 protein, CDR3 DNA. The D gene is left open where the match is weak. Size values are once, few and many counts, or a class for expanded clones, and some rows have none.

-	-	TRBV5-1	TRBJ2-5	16	CASSLDWTVWRETQYF	TGCGCCAGCAGCTTAGATTGGACAGTTTGGAGAGAGACCCAGTACTTC
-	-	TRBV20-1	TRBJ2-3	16	CSASPGAGAVTDTQYF	TGCAGTGCTAGCCCGGGGGCGGGGGCGGTCACAGATACGCAGTATTTT
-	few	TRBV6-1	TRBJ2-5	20	CASSEWAAVGWEVNQETQYF	TGTGCCAGCAGTGAATGGGCTGCGGTGGGATGGGAGGTAAACCAAGAGACCCAGTACTTC
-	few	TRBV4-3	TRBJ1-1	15	CASSRHRAESTEAFF	TGCGCCAGCAGCCGTCACAGGGCAGAGAGCACTGAAGCTTTCTTT
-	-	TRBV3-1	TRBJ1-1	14	CASSQGNFNTEAFF	TGTGCCAGCAGCCAAGGGAACTTCAACACTGAAGCTTTCTTT
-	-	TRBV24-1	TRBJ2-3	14	CATMGVGGTDTQYF	TGTGCCACCATGGGCGTGGGAGGCACAGATACGCAGTATTTT
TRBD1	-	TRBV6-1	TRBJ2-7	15	CASSPSGTGVYEQYF	TGTGCCAGCAGCCCTTCCGGGACAGGGGTGTACGAGCAGTACTTC
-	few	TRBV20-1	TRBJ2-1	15	CSARDLVGGHNEQFF	TGCAGTGCTAGAGATTTGGTGGGGGGACACAATGAGCAGTTCTTC
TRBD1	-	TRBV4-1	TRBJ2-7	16	CASSRHWTGDSYEQYF	TGCGCCAGCAGCCGACACTGGACAGGCGACTCCTACGAGCAGTACTTC
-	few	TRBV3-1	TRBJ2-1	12	CASSPRTGYLFF	TGTGCCAGCAGCCCTAGGACCGGTTATTTGTTCTTC